This T cell receptor (beta chain) was recovered during a study of control samples from healthy donors and cancer patients. The CDR3 extends over 15 amino acids. Germline values: CDR1 LNHDA, CDR2 SQIVND (reference sequence). Trimming cost V 3 bases and J 4 bases, with 16 bases left between them. Assay: immunoSEQ multiplex PCR; the TCRdb copy retains only in-frame clones and omits some. The data hold roughly 80,000 clones, with about 88% observed a single time. The sample taken for sequencing was blood. This receptor was taken from a woman in her forties or fifties in good health. The chain uses TRBV19 and TRBJ2-7; D is unclear. In DNA form, the CDR3 reads TGTGCCAGTAGTATTATACAATATTTATCGTACGAGCAGTACTTC. Translating gives CASSIIQYLSYEQYF.